These T cell receptor beta chains were read from a single sample in a study of T cells in Graves' hyperthyroidism and ophthalmopathy. TCRdb ran MiXCR on the multiplex PCR reads and lists one entry per CDR3 protein. The sample carries fewer than 400,000 distinct CDR3 sequences, about a sixth recorded once. The sequencing sample was made of blood. All receptors derive from a woman between 18 and 30 years old with Graves' hyperthyroidism that later progressed to Graves' ophthalmopathy. Each CDR3 is given with its conserved first and last residue. A D gene is named only where the DNA matches it firmly. Some rows have no size entry. The others give once, few or many, or a class for an expanded clone.

length: 14
D: .
size: once
V: TRBV5-1
J: TRBJ1-1
CDR3: CASSLASGGTEAFF
DNA: TGCGCCAGCAGCTTGGCCTCCGGTGGTACTGAAGCTTTCTTT

length: 14
D: TRBD1
size: many
V: TRBV12-3/TRBV12-4
J: TRBJ1-1
CDR3: CASTSGTANTEAFF
DNA: TGTGCCAGCACCTCCGGGACAGCGAACACTGAAGCTTTCTTT

length: 14
D: TRBD2
size: .
V: TRBV10-3
J: TRBJ2-5
CDR3: CAISGTSGKETQYF
DNA: TGTGCCATCAGCGGGACTAGCGGGAAAGAGACCCAGTACTTC

length: 13
D: .
size: few
V: TRBV20-1
J: TRBJ2-3
CDR3: CSASKADTDTQYF
DNA: TGCAGTGCTAGCAAGGCAGACACAGATACGCAGTATTTT

length: 15
D: TRBD2
size: .
V: TRBV11-3
J: TRBJ2-5
CDR3: CASSAGLAGGETQYF
DNA: TGTGCCAGCAGCGCGGGACTAGCGGGAGGTGAGACCCAGTACTTC

length: 15
D: TRBD1
size: .
V: TRBV5-1
J: TRBJ2-1
CDR3: CASSLSTGAFNEQFF
DNA: TGCGCCAGCAGCTTAAGCACAGGGGCCTTCAATGAGCAGTTCTTC

length: 17
D: TRBD2
size: .
V: TRBV20-1
J: TRBJ2-3
CDR3: CSARDAGETHHTDTQYF
DNA: TGCAGTGCTAGAGATGCGGGGGAGACCCATCACACAGATACGCAGTATTTT

length: 15
D: .
size: many
V: TRBV20-1
J: TRBJ2-5
CDR3: CSARDGEIDQETQYF
DNA: TGCAGTGCTAGAGATGGGGAAATAGACCAAGAGACCCAGTACTTC

length: 17
D: .
size: few
V: TRBV2
J: TRBJ1-5
CDR3: CASSPYLGASGNQPQHF
DNA: TGTGCCAGCAGCCCATACCTCGGCGCGAGTGGCAATCAGCCCCAGCATTTT

length: 18
D: .
size: many
V: TRBV18
J: TRBJ2-6
CDR3: CASSPGTAIYSGANVLTF
DNA: TGTGCCAGCTCACCCGGGACCGCCATCTACTCTGGGGCCAACGTCCTGACTTTC

length: 15
D: .
size: few
V: TRBV27
J: TRBJ2-1
CDR3: CASRMGGPLLNEQFF
DNA: TGTGCCAGCAGAATGGGGGGCCCTCTCCTGAATGAGCAGTTCTTC

length: 12
D: .
size: many
V: TRBV2
J: TRBJ1-2
CDR3: CASFGGNYGYTF
DNA: TGTGCCAGCTTCGGAGGGAACTATGGCTACACCTTC

length: 16
D: .
size: many
V: TRBV6-2/TRBV6-3
J: TRBJ2-3
CDR3: CASSYGAAAPGDTQYF
DNA: TGTGCCAGCAGTTACGGTGCAGCGGCCCCCGGAGATACGCAGTATTTT

length: 18
D: TRBD1
size: many
V: TRBV14
J: TRBJ2-1
CDR3: CASSQRPGQATGYNEQFF
DNA: TGTGCCAGCAGCCAGCGACCGGGACAGGCTACCGGGTACAATGAGCAGTTCTTC

length: 13
D: .
size: .
V: TRBV15
J: TRBJ1-1
CDR3: CATSPTGTTEALF
DNA: TGTGCCACCAGCCCTACAGGGACCACTGAAGCTCTCTTT

length: 15
D: TRBD1
size: many
V: TRBV20-1
J: TRBJ2-1
CDR3: CSAWAGTGPYNEQFF
DNA: TGCAGTGCTTGGGCCGGGACAGGGCCCTACAATGAGCAGTTCTTC

length: 17
D: .
size: .
V: TRBV7-2
J: TRBJ2-3
CDR3: CASTQPWTAAGADTQYF
DNA: TGTGCCAGCACCCAACCTTGGACTGCAGCCGGGGCAGATACGCAGTATTTT

length: 16
D: TRBD2
size: many
V: TRBV27
J: TRBJ2-3
CDR3: CASSAGTSGSTDTQYF
DNA: TGTGCCAGCAGTGCCGGGACTAGCGGGAGCACAGATACGCAGTATTTT

length: 14
D: TRBD1
size: few
V: TRBV29-1
J: TRBJ1-4
CDR3: CSVVAGQGDEKLFF
DNA: TGCAGCGTTGTGGCGGGACAGGGGGATGAAAAACTGTTTTTT

length: 17
D: .
size: few
V: TRBV4-3
J: TRBJ2-3
CDR3: CASSQVIRGGGTDTQYF
DNA: TGCGCCAGCAGCCAAGTCATCCGCGGAGGGGGCACAGATACGCAGTATTTT

length: 16
D: TRBD2
size: many
V: TRBV18
J: TRBJ2-1
CDR3: CASSPPTSGSIYEQFF
DNA: TGTGCCAGCTCACCACCGACTAGCGGGAGTATATATGAGCAGTTCTTC